This T cell receptor beta chain was recovered during a study of blood T cell repertoires in COVID-19. Per the original data handling: Reference gene primers were amplified, and this amplification served to estimate nucleated cell counts. Clones were read by immunoSEQ multiplex PCR, and TCRdb kept only the in-frame ones, dropping some. Clonal size and the V and J genes are those of that table, whereas D and trimming came from the DNA. Seen here are around 210,000 clones, roughly 84% observed once, and the top ten hold less than 15%. Trimming removed 5 bases from V and 6 bases from J; junction bases left unmatched: 8. The CDR3 consists of 14 residues. Germline values: CDR1 SGHRS, CDR2 YFSETQ. Only one count was recorded for this clone. The sample carries other DNA sequences with the same CDR3.

This clonotype was sampled from a human donor in a cohort sampled during active COVID-19. This chain joins TRBV5-1 and TRBJ2-4; 7 bases are a match to TRBD1. Specimen: peripheral blood. The CDR3 loop is CASSLTGDINIQYF. DNA of the CDR3: TGCGCCAGCAGTTTAACAGGGGATATAAACATTCAGTACTTC.